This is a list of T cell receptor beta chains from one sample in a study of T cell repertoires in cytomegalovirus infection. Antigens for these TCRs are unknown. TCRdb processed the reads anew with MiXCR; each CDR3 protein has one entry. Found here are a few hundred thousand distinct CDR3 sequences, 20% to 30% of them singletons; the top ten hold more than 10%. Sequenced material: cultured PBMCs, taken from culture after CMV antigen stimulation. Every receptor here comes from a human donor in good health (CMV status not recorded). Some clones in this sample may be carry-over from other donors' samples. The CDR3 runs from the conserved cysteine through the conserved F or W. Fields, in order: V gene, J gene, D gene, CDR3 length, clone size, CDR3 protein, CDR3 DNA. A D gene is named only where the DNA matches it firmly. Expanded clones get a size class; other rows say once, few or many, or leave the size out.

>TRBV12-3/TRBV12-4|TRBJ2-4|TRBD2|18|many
CASSLALSTSGVQNIQYF
TGTGCCAGCAGTTTAGCCCTATCAACTAGCGGGGTCCAAAACATTCAGTACTTC
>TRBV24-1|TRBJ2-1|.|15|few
CATSDLNRRRNEQFF
TGTGCCACCAGTGATTTGAACAGGAGGCGGAATGAGCAGTTCTTC
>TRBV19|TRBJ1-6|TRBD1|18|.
CASNPGQGAARFDSPLHF
TGTGCCAGTAACCCGGGACAGGGGGCTGCCCGGTTTGATTCACCCCTCCACTTT
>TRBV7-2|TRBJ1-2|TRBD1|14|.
CASSLDRTGYGYTF
TGTGCCAGCAGCTTAGATCGGACAGGCTATGGCTACACCTTC
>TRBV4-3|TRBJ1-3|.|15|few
CASSQGPGSGNTIYF
TGCGCCAGCAGCCAAGGTCCAGGGTCGGGAAACACCATATATTTT
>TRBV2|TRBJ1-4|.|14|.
CASSPGPTTEKLFF
TGTGCCAGCAGCCCGGGACCGACAACAGAAAAACTGTTTTTT
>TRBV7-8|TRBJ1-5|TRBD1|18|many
CASSPTDRGLGSNQPQHF
TGTGCCAGCAGCCCGACGGACAGGGGGCTTGGCAGCAATCAGCCCCAGCATTTT
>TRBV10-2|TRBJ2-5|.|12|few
CASNEGGETQYF
TGCGCCAGCAACGAGGGTGGGGAGACCCAGTACTTC
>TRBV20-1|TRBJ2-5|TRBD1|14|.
CSALGQGSQETQYF
TGCAGTGCCCTCGGACAGGGATCACAAGAGACCCAGTACTTC
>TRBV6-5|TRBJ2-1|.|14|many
CASSYRGIYNEQFF
TGTGCCAGCAGTTATCGGGGGATCTACAATGAGCAGTTCTTC
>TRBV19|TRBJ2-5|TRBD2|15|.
CASSIRTSGSNTQYF
TGTGCCAGTAGTATCCGGACTAGCGGGAGTAACACCCAGTACTTC
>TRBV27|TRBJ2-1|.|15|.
CASSLVAGRYNEQFF
TGTGCCAGCAGTTTAGTGGCGGGGCGCTACAATGAGCAGTTCTTC
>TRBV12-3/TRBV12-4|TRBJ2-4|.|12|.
CASSLSRRDQYF
TGTGCCAGCAGTTTATCGAGACGCGACCAGTACTTC
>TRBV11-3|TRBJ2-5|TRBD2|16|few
CASSSGTSGNQETQYF
TGTGCCAGCAGCTCCGGGACTAGCGGCAACCAAGAGACCCAGTACTTC
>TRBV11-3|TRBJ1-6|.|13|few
CASSFAPSSPLHF
TGTGCCAGCAGCTTTGCACCCTCTTCACCCCTCCACTTT
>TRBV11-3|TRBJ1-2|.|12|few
CASSAGLRGYTF
TGTGCCAGCAGCGCTGGGTTGCGCGGCTACACCTTC
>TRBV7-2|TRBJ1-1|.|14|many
CASSLRQPNTGAFF
TGTGCCAGCAGCTTACGCCAGCCCAACACTGGTGCTTTCTTT
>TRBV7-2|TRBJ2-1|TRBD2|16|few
CASRTRTSGLYNEQFF
TGTGCCAGCAGAACAAGAACTAGCGGCTTATACAATGAGCAGTTCTTC
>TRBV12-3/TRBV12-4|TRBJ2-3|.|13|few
CASRVTSTDTQYF
TGTGCCAGCAGAGTCACTAGCACAGATACGCAGTATTTT
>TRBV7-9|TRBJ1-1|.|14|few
CASRVTGLSAEAFF
TGTGCCAGCAGAGTTACAGGGCTGAGCGCTGAAGCTTTCTTT
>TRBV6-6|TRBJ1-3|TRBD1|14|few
CASRTGRSGNTIYF
TGTGCCAGTCGGACAGGGCGCTCTGGAAACACCATATATTTT
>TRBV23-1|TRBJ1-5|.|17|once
CASTKNRALMGNQPQHF
TGCGCCAGCACTAAAAATAGGGCCCTGATGGGCAATCAGCCCCAGCATTTT
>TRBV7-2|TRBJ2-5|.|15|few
CASRLPTGVGETQYF
TGTGCCAGCAGGTTGCCGACGGGAGTCGGGGAGACCCAGTACTTC
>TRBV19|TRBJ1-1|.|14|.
CASSRGGGNTEAFF
TGTGCCAGTAGTAGAGGGGGGGGGAACACTGAAGCTTTCTTT
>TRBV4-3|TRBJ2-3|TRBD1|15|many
CASSPRGQGTDTQYF
TGCGCCAGCAGCCCTAGAGGACAGGGAACAGATACGCAGTATTTT
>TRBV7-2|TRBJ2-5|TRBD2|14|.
CASSLEGGAPTQYF
TGTGCCAGCAGCTTAGAGGGAGGGGCGCCTACCCAGTACTTC
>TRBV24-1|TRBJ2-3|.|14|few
CATSERARADTQYF
TGTGCCACCAGTGAAAGGGCCAGGGCGGATACGCAGTATTTT
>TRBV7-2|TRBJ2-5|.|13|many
CASSLERQETQYF
TGTGCCAGCAGCTTAGAGAGACAAGAGACCCAGTACTTC
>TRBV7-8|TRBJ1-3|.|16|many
CASSLAWGNSGNTIYF
TGTGCCAGCAGCTTAGCGTGGGGAAACTCTGGAAACACCATATATTTT
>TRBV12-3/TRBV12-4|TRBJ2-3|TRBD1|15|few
CAISEGQGSTDTQYF
TGTGCCATCTCGGAGGGACAGGGGTCCACAGATACGCAGTATTTT
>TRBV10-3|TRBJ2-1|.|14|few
CAIRAGGADNEQFF
TGTGCCATCAGAGCAGGGGGGGCGGACAATGAGCAGTTCTTC
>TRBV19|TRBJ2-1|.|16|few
CASSIDLRRTYNEQFF
TGTGCCAGTAGTATAGATCTGCGTCGGACCTACAATGAGCAGTTCTTC
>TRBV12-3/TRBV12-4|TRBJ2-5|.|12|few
CATTPIQETQYF
TGTGCCACCACACCTATACAAGAGACCCAGTACTTC
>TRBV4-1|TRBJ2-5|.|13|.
CASSQILRETQYF
TGCGCCAGCAGCCAAATCTTGCGGGAGACCCAGTACTTC